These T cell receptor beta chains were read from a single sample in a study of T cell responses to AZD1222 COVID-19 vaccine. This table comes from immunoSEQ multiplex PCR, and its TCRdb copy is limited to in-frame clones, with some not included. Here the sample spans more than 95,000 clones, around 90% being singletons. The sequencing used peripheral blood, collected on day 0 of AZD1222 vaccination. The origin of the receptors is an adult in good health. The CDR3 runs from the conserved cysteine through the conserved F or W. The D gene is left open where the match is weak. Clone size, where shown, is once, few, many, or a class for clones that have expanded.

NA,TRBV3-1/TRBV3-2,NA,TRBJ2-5,TGTGCCAGCAGCCTGACAGAGGAGCCTAGAGAGACCCAGTACTTC,CASSLTEEPRETQYF
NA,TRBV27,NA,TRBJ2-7,TGTGCCAGCAGTCCCCAACCCTCCTACGAGCAGTACTTC,CASSPQPSYEQYF
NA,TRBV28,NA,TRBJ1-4,TGTGCCAGCAGTTTACGGCCGGCTGAAAAACTGTTTTTT,CASSLRPAEKLFF
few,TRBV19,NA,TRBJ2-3,TGTGCCAGTAGTAGGGGGAGTACGGGGTCGGATACGCAGTATTTT,CASSRGSTGSDTQYF
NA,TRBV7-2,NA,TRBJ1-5,TGTGCCAGCAGCCTTGTAGAGAATCAGCCCCAGCATTTT,CASSLVENQPQHF
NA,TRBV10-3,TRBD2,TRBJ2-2,TGTGCCATCAGTGAGTCTCTAGCGGGAGGCACCGGGGAGCTGTTTTTT,CAISESLAGGTGELFF
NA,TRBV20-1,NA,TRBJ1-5,TGCAGTGCTAGTAAGCCATCAGAGGGCACGGGTCAGCCCCAGCATTTT,CSASKPSEGTGQPQHF
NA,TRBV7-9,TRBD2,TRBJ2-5,TGTGCCAGCAGCTTCTTTGGACTAGCGGGGTTCCAAGAGACCCAGTACTTC,CASSFFGLAGFQETQYF
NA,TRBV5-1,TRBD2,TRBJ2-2,TGCGCCAGCAGCTCACTAGCGGGGGCGCGGGCCGGGGAGCTGTTTTTT,CASSSLAGARAGELFF
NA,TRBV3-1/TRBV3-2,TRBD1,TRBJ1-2,TGTGCCAGCAGCCAACAGGGGGCCTCCTACTATGGCTACACCTTC,CASSQQGASYYGYTF
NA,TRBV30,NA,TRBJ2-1,TGTGCCTGGAGTGTCCCGGGGGTAAGTGAGCAGTTCTTC,CAWSVPGVSEQFF
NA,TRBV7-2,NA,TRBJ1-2,TGTGCCAGCAGCTTACAGGGGTACTATGGCTACACCTTC,CASSLQGYYGYTF
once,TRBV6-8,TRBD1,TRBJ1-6,TGTGCCAGCAGTTTGGACCGGGACAGGGCTATGAATTCACCCCTCCACTTT,CASSLDRDRAMNSPLHF
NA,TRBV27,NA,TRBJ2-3,TGTGCCAGCAGTTTATCCGCTGGCACAGATACGCAGTATTTT,CASSLSAGTDTQYF
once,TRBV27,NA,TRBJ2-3,TGTGCCAGCCGGGCGGGAAGCACAGATACGCAGTATTTT,CASRAGSTDTQYF
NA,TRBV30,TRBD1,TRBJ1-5,TGTGCCTGGAGAACAGGGGGCCTTAATCAGCCCCAGCATTTT,CAWRTGGLNQPQHF
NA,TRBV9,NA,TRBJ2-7,TGTGCCAGCAGCGTAGGAGGGAGGGGACACTACGAGCAGTACTTC,CASSVGGRGHYEQYF
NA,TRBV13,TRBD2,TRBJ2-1,TGTGCCAGCAGCTTATTGGTAGCGGGTGGCAATGAGCAGTTCTTC,CASSLLVAGGNEQFF